This T cell receptor beta chain came from a study of T cells in Graves' hyperthyroidism and ophthalmopathy. Amplification of TCR beta CDR3 regions used RNA as the template. Researchers ran a first-round RT-PCR on the TCR CDR3 using the HTBI primer set. TCRdb redid the calling of the multiplex PCR reads with MiXCR, one entry per CDR3 protein. This sample has about 340,000 distinct CDR3 sequences; roughly 21% occur once, and the top ten carry less than 65%. If no ophthalmopathy progression occurred within 18 months, Graves' hyperthyroidism was stable. Many counts were recorded for this clonotype. The V segment lost 3 bases and the J segment 2 bases; nucleotides outside the gene matches: 6. The CDR3 sequence is 15 residues long. Germline assignment: CDR1 DFQATT and CDR2 SNEGSKA (reference sequence).

The sequencing input was blood. This clonotype was obtained from a woman between 45 and 60 years old with Graves' hyperthyroidism. This sequence joins TRBV20-1 and TRBJ2-1; TRBD2 matches at 8 bases. In nucleotides, the CDR3 is TGCAGTGCTAGTGTGCGGGAGGATCCCTACAATGAGCAGTTCTTC. Residues: CSASVREDPYNEQFF.